This T cell receptor beta chain was documented in a study of OX40 agonist ivuxolimab in advanced cancers. In this sample, this clone turned up a few times. Its antigen is unidentified. In germline, CDR1 is LGHNA, CDR2 YNFKEQ. This CDR3 contains 14 residues. V gave up 5 bases and J gave up 3 bases; unmatched junction bases: 5. Study-wide findings and caveats: The authors also found low normalized T-cell clonal expansion in some nonresponders. Mean expanded clone counts were higher in CD8+ than CD4+ T cells.

Assay used: immunoSEQ multiplex PCR; TCRdb lists only in-frame clones, some missing. The table has 65,000 to 70,000 clones, around four fifths seen once. This TCR was sampled from an adult with an advanced solid tumor such as melanoma, head and neck, liver or kidney cancer. This chain uses TRBV4-2 with TRBJ2-5; 8 bases line up with TRBD2. The material was CD4+ or CD8+ T cells sorted from blood, obtained in a trial of the OX40 agonist ivuxolimab. This CDR3 is CASSMFSGEETQYF. In nucleotides, the CDR3 is TGTGCCAGCAGCATGTTTAGCGGGGAAGAGACCCAGTACTTC.